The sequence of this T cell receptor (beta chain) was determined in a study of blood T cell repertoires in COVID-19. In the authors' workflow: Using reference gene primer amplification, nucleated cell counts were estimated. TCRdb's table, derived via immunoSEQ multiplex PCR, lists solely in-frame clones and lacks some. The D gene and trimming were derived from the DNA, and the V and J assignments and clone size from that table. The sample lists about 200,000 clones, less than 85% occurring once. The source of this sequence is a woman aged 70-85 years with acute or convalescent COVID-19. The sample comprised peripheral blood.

The CDR3 sequence: CASSQEDTLKETQYF. The CDR3 coding sequence is TGTGCCAGCAGCCAAGAAGATACATTGAAAGAGACCCAGTACTTC. The chain combines TRBV3-1 (or the pseudogene TRBV3-2) with TRBJ2-5; D remains unclear. This CDR3 contains 15 residues. Germline V lookup: CDR1 LGHDT, CDR2 YNNKEL (reference sequence). Trimming removed 0 bases from V and 3 bases from J, with 11 bases in between.